The 14 T cell receptor beta chains below come from one sample, sequenced in a study of early T cells in non-severe SARS-CoV-2 infection. TCRdb used MiXCR to reprocess the 5' RACE reads, holding one entry per CDR3 protein. Here the sample spans roughly 40,000 distinct CDR3 sequences, roughly 5% being singletons. Sequencing was carried out using whole blood. The receptors were gathered from an adult who was a healthcare worker with PCR-confirmed SARS-CoV-2 infection or an uninfected control (not recorded which).

This clonotype was seen only a few times. The chain is built from TRBV6-2 or TRBV6-3 and TRBJ2-6, with D uncertain. This CDR3 region has 13 residues. V was cut by 7 bases and J by 3 bases, with 7 bases left in between. The V gene's germline CDR1 is MNHEY and CDR2 SVGEGT. CDR3: CASTRSGANVLTF. The CDR3 DNA follows: TGTGCCAGCACCCGCAGTGGGGCCAACGTCCTGACTTTC.

This clonotype was observed many times. V gene TRBV29-1 combines with J gene TRBJ2-3; TRBD1 matches at 7 bases. Per germline, CDR1 SQVTM and CDR2 ANQGSEA. The CDR3 is 13 amino acids. J gave up 4 bases and V 6 bases, and 7 bases lay outside the gene matches. The chain's CDR3 is CSVAGGNADTQYF. The CDR3, as DNA: TGCAGCGTGGCAGGGGGTAACGCAGATACGCAGTATTTT.

This clonotype was seen many times. J is TRBJ1-2 and V is TRBV30, with D uncertain. This CDR3 spans 12 amino acids. Germline V lookup: CDR1 GTSNPN, CDR2 SVGIG (reference sequence). V was cut by 0 bases and J by 2 bases, with 4 bases left in between. For the CDR3, the DNA is TGTGCCTGGAGTGTATACAACTATGGCTACACCTTC. This gives the protein CAWSVYNYGYTF. Based on the CDR3 plus reference TRBV30 and TRBJ1-2, the full variable domain is SQTIHQWPATLVQPVGSPLSLECTVEGTSNPNLYWYRQAAGRGLQLLFYSVGIGQISSEVPQNLSASRPQDRQFILSSKKLLLSDSGFYLCAWSVYNYGYTFGSGTRLTVV.

This clonotype was observed at least ten times. The rearrangement uses TRBV11-2 and TRBJ1-6; 8 bases agree with TRBD1. CDR3 size: 15 residues. V lost 5 bases, J lost 4 bases, and 4 bases stayed unmatched. The germline CDR1 and CDR2 sequences are SGHAT and FQNNGV. The CDR3 here is CASSGRTGYNSPLHF. DNA of the CDR3: TGTGCCAGCAGCGGACGGACAGGGTATAATTCACCCCTCCACTTT.

This clonotype was observed once. The chain is built from TRBV2 and TRBJ2-2, with D maybe TRBD2 (5 bases). From germline, CDR1 is SNHLY and CDR2 FYNNEI. The CDR3 has 14 residues. The V gene lost 3 bases and the J gene lost 5 bases, with 10 bases spanning the gap. The CDR3: CASSERENTGELFF. The CDR3 DNA is TGTGCCAGCAGTGAGAGGGAAAATACCGGGGAGCTGTTTTTT.

This clonotype was seen ten or more times. The chain employs TRBV4-1 and TRBJ1-6, with D hard to call. CDR3 size: 16 residues. The ends were cut back, 1 base at V and 3 bases at J, with 10 bases in the middle. Germline lookup yields CDR1 MGHRA and CDR2 YSYEKL. CDR3 residues: CASSQGYGSYNSPLHF. CDR3 DNA: TGCGCCAGCAGCCAAGGGTACGGCAGCTATAATTCACCCCTCCACTTT.

This clonotype was observed many times. The chain links TRBV5-6 to TRBJ1-4, with TRBD1 matching over 11 bases. This CDR3 has 16 amino acids. V lost 6 bases, J lost 3 bases, and 7 bases stayed unmatched. The germline V gene encodes CDR1 SGHDT and CDR2 YYEEEE. CDR3 bases: TGTGCCAGCACCTCCGGGACAGGGGGACCTAATGAAAAACTGTTTTTT. It translates to CASTSGTGGPNEKLFF.

This clonotype occurred many times. The chain links TRBV7-9 to TRBJ2-7, with 9 bases aligning to TRBD1. V shed 4 bases, J shed 3 bases, and the junction held 7 bases outside the gene matches. The germline V gene has CDR1 SEHNR and CDR2 FQNEAQ (reference sequence). The CDR3 spans 15 residues. CDR3 DNA: TGTGCCAGCAGCTCTGACCGGGACAGGGTCTACGAGCAGTACTTC. It encodes CASSSDRDRVYEQYF. Complete variable domain (other parts from reference TRBV7-9 and TRBJ2-7): DTGVSQNPRHKITKRGQNVTFRCDPISEHNRLYWYRQTLGQGPEFLTYFQNEAQLEKSRLLSDRFSAERPKGSFSTLEIQRTEQGDSAMYLCASSSDRDRVYEQYFGPGTRLTVT.

By frequency in the sample, this clonotype is medium-sized. The rearrangement joins TRBV20-1 to TRBJ2-7; possibly TRBD1 or TRBD2 for D (5 bases each). V was shortened by 7 bases and J by 2 bases, with 15 bases between the two germline ends. From germline, CDR1 is DFQATT and CDR2 SNEGSKA (reference sequence). There are 13 residues in the CDR3. In DNA, the CDR3 is TGCAGTGGGGTCCGGGACGGAGCCTACGAGCAGTACTTC. Translation: CSGVRDGAYEQYF.

This clonotype was counted many times. The rearrangement uses TRBV5-5 and TRBJ2-5; D might be TRBD1 (6 bases). Germline V gene sequence: CDR1 SGHKS, CDR2 YYEKEE (reference sequence). The length of the CDR3 is 14 residues. Trimming removed 4 bases from V and 1 base from J, with 11 bases in between. CDR3 loop: CASSRGQLQETQYF. The CDR3 DNA is TGTGCCAGCAGCCGCGGACAGCTCCAAGAGACCCAGTACTTC.

This clonotype appeared a few times. The chain employs TRBV6-2 or TRBV6-3 and TRBJ2-2; unclear D gene. The V gene lost 2 bases and the J gene lost 8 bases, with 15 bases spanning the gap. CDR3 length: 15 residues. Germline V gene sequence: CDR1 MNHEY, CDR2 SVGEGT. The CDR3 DNA is TGTGCCAGCAGTTACGTTTCTCGAACGGTTGGGGAGCTGTTTTTT. It specifies CASSYVSRTVGELFF.

The V call is TRBV7-2, the J call TRBJ1-1; D remains ambiguous. Germline V CDR1 and CDR2: SGHTA, FQGNSA. The CDR3 has 15 residues. The ends were cut back, 5 bases at V and 7 bases at J, with 20 bases in the middle. In DNA, the CDR3 is TGTGCCAGCAGCAAATACCGGACCTCTGGAAATGAAGCTTTCTTT. This translates into CASSKYRTSGNEAFF.

This clonotype was observed many times. V gene TRBV19 combines with J gene TRBJ2-3; D is ambiguous. The CDR3 is 13 amino acids. The germline V gene has CDR1 LNHDA and CDR2 SQIVND (reference sequence). Trimming took off 3 bases at V and 5 bases at J, with 9 bases between the two ends. The CDR3 loop is CASSMGLGDTQYF. DNA for the CDR3: TGTGCCAGTAGTATGGGGTTGGGAGATACGCAGTATTTT.

This clonotype was seen a handful of times. CDR3 amino acids: CSARGPGGSYNEQFF. The CDR3 nucleotides are TGCAGTGCTAGAGGTCCGGGAGGCTCCTACAATGAGCAGTTCTTC. The V call is TRBV20-1, the J call TRBJ2-1; TRBD2 matches 7 bases. The CDR3 has 15 residues. Germline V gives CDR1 DFQATT, CDR2 SNEGSKA (reference sequence). J lost 0 bases, V lost 1 base, and 3 bases had no gene match.